These T cell receptor beta chains were read from a single sample in a study of blood T cell repertoires in COVID-19. Some clones are missing from TCRdb's copy, which holds only in-frame ones; the method was immunoSEQ multiplex PCR. The sample records about 280,000 clones, 89% being singletons. Material: peripheral blood. These receptors all stem from a woman in her twenties or thirties with COVID-19, enrolled during active disease. CDR3s include the opening cysteine and the closing phenylalanine or tryptophan. A D gene is named only where the DNA matches it firmly. Some rows mark clone size as missing; the rest say once, few, many or name a class of expanded clone.

TRBD2,TRBJ2-3,TRBV4-2,NA,CASSQARGGLGADTQYF,TGTGCCAGCAGCCAAGCTCGGGGGGGGCTGGGGGCAGATACGCAGTATTTT
NA,TRBJ1-5,TRBV6-5,NA,CASTIQGNQPQHF,TGTGCCAGCACGATCCAGGGCAATCAGCCCCAGCATTTT
NA,TRBJ1-2,TRBV6-5,NA,CASSSLDSVYGYTF,TGTGCCAGCAGTTCTTTGGACAGCGTCTATGGCTACACCTTC
TRBD1,TRBJ2-3,TRBV5-6,NA,CASSLSSRGPESTDTQYF,TGTGCCAGCAGCTTATCGTCCAGGGGGCCTGAGAGCACAGATACGCAGTATTTT
NA,TRBJ1-1,TRBV19,once,CASTETYLNTEAFF,TGTGCCAGTACCGAGACATATTTGAACACTGAAGCTTTCTTT
TRBD1,TRBJ2-6,TRBV6-7,NA,CASSFSQGSSGANVLTF,TGTGCCAGCAGTTTCTCACAGGGGAGCTCTGGGGCCAACGTCCTGACTTTC
TRBD2,TRBJ2-3,TRBV4-2,NA,CASSQERWTGGPTDTQYF,TGTGCCAGCAGCCAAGAGAGATGGACGGGGGGGCCGACAGATACGCAGTATTTT
NA,TRBJ2-3,TRBV5-1,once,CASSGGRRTDTQYF,TGCGCCAGCAGTGGAGGGAGGAGGACAGATACGCAGTATTTT
NA,TRBJ2-1,TRBV27,NA,CASSSLGGSYNEQFF,TGTGCCAGCAGTTCCCTGGGGGGCTCCTACAATGAGCAGTTCTTC
NA,TRBJ1-1,TRBV9,few,CASNEGGFTEAFF,TGTGCCAGTAATGAAGGGGGTTTCACTGAAGCTTTCTTT
TRBD2,TRBJ2-7,TRBV2,once,CASSAERGLLEQYF,TGTGCCAGCAGTGCGGAGCGGGGCCTTTTGGAGCAGTACTTC
NA,TRBJ1-2,TRBV3-1/TRBV3-2,NA,CASSQLQGSNGYTF,TGTGCCAGCAGCCAATTACAGGGTAGTAATGGCTACACCTTC
TRBD1,TRBJ1-1,TRBV5-8,NA,CASSFVRIQQGKAFF,TGTGCCAGCAGCTTCGTCCGGATACAACAGGGGAAGGCTTTCTTT
NA,TRBJ2-7,TRBV5-1,NA,CASTENYEQYF,TGCGCCAGCACCGAGAATTACGAGCAGTACTTC
NA,TRBJ2-3,TRBV7-8,NA,CASSSGDLDTQYF,TGTGCCAGCAGCTCCGGGGATCTAGATACGCAGTATTTT
NA,TRBJ1-1,TRBV12-5,NA,CASALGGNTEAFF,TGTGCTAGTGCCTTGGGGGGGAACACTGAAGCTTTCTTT
TRBD2,TRBJ2-1,TRBV5-1,NA,CASSLPGLAGNNEQFF,TGCGCCAGCAGCTTACCGGGACTAGCGGGGAACAATGAGCAGTTCTTC
TRBD2,TRBJ2-1,TRBV19,NA,CASKVSGAPNNEQFF,TGTGCCAGTAAGGTTAGCGGGGCCCCAAACAATGAGCAGTTCTTC
TRBD2,TRBJ2-7,TRBV7-9,few,CASSLLSGSSYEQYF,TGTGCCAGCAGCTTACTCAGCGGGAGCTCCTACGAGCAGTACTTC
NA,TRBJ2-2,TRBV5-1,once,CASSWYGGRAGELFF,TGCGCCAGCAGCTGGTACGGGGGGCGCGCCGGGGAGCTGTTTTTT
TRBD1,TRBJ1-1,TRBV4-1,few,CASRRMGQANTEAFF,TGCGCCAGCAGGAGAATGGGACAGGCGAACACTGAAGCTTTCTTT
NA,TRBJ1-5,TRBV7-8,NA,CASSLTHGSVGNQPQHF,TGTGCCAGCAGCCTCACGCATGGGAGTGTCGGCAATCAGCCCCAGCATTTT
NA,TRBJ1-2,TRBV6-5,once,CASTLKGRLHYGYTF,TGTGCCAGCACCCTAAAAGGGAGGTTGCATTATGGCTACACCTTC
NA,TRBJ1-1,TRBV29-1,NA,CSVEDARGVNTEAFF,TGCAGCGTTGAAGATGCGCGGGGAGTGAACACTGAAGCTTTCTTT
TRBD1,TRBJ2-1,TRBV5-8,NA,CASSNYPGGYNEQFF,TGTGCCAGCAGCAACTATCCAGGGGGCTATAACGAGCAGTTCTTC
NA,TRBJ1-6,TRBV5-5,once,CASSPPSPYSPLHF,TGTGCCAGCAGTCCCCCTTCTCCTTATTCACCCCTCCACTTT
TRBD1,TRBJ2-2,TRBV5-1,NA,CASSTGTVGPGELFF,TGCGCCAGCAGCACGGGGACAGTGGGACCCGGGGAGCTGTTTTTT
NA,TRBJ1-2,TRBV3-1/TRBV3-2,NA,CASSPHQGQGPPLNYGYTF,TGTGCCAGCAGCCCTCATCAGGGGCAGGGACCGCCCCTAAACTATGGCTACACCTTC
NA,TRBJ1-2,TRBV6-5,NA,CASRKAIDIYGYTF,TGTGCCAGCAGGAAGGCAATAGACATTTATGGCTACACCTTC
NA,TRBJ2-3,TRBV7-9,NA,CASSLVTGTQYF,TGTGCCAGCAGCTTAGTTACAGGGACGCAGTATTTT
NA,TRBJ1-1,TRBV2,NA,CASSWASGNTEAFF,TGTGCCAGCAGTTGGGCGTCGGGAAACACTGAAGCTTTCTTT
NA,TRBJ2-1,TRBV11-2,NA,CASSQGLPPNNEQFF,TGTGCCAGCAGCCAGGGACTTCCCCCCAACAATGAGCAGTTCTTC
NA,TRBJ2-7,TRBV25-1,NA,CASSDPRGSHEQYF,TGTGCCAGCAGTGATCCTCGGGGATCTCACGAGCAGTACTTC
TRBD1,TRBJ1-5,TRBV6-4,NA,CASSDSGQTSNQPQHF,TGTGCCAGCAGTGACTCGGGACAGACTAGCAATCAGCCCCAGCATTTT
NA,TRBJ1-5,TRBV18,NA,CASSPPGARNQPQHF,TGTGCCAGCTCACCACCGGGGGCGAGGAATCAGCCCCAGCATTTT
NA,TRBJ2-1,TRBV7-6,once,CASSPNRNEQFF,TGTGCCAGCAGCCCCAACCGGAATGAGCAGTTCTTC
NA,TRBJ1-6,TRBV7-6,NA,CASSPRREPLHF,TGTGCCAGCAGCCCCAGACGGGAACCCCTCCACTTT
NA,TRBJ2-2,TRBV7-8,once,CASSLLQGPTGELFF,TGTGCCAGCAGCTTATTGCAGGGGCCTACCGGGGAGCTGTTTTTT
NA,TRBJ1-2,TRBV6-5,few,CASTSGGYGYTF,TGTGCCAGCACGAGTGGAGGGTATGGCTACACCTTC
NA,TRBJ2-7,TRBV23-1,NA,CASSPSRVRDRYSGATYEQYF,TGCGCCAGCAGTCCGTCTCGGGTGCGGGACAGGTACAGCGGGGCTACCTACGAGCAGTACTTC
NA,TRBJ1-6,TRBV27,NA,CASSLRRQGWGVSPLHF,TGTGCCAGCAGTTTGAGGCGGCAGGGGTGGGGAGTTTCACCCCTCCACTTT